This T cell receptor (beta chain) emerged from a study of beta chain features in type 1 diabetes. Across the whole study: Examined across all samples were some 110,000,000 sorted cells.

This clone has just a few counts. The antigen is undetermined. General study findings and limits: PCR, the amplification step, might favor shorter templates, equally in patients and controls. For Type 1 diabetes patients, all four CD4+ subsets carried TCRB CDR3s that were moderately but significantly shorter.

TCRB transcripts that were expressed got sequenced, as all of the isolated RNA had been reverse transcribed. Read counts averaged around 4 million for samples of naive, central memory and regulatory T cells. This table comes from immunoSEQ multiplex PCR, and its TCRdb copy is limited to in-frame clones, with some not included. The sample consists of about 340,000 clones, roughly 8% of them appearing once. Germline CDR1 reads SGHAT; CDR2 reads FQNNGV. The CDR3 contains 16 residues. Trimming cost V 5 bases and J 5 bases, with 20 bases left between them. The sequence came from a woman aged 18-29 years in good health. Sample: central memory CD4+ T cells from blood. V and J are TRBV11-2 and TRBJ2-3; possibly TRBD2 for D (5 bases). DNA of the CDR3: TGTGCCAGCAGCCCGGGTGTACGGAACCGGGGAGATACGCAGTATTTT. Residues: CASSPGVRNRGDTQYF.